Listed below are T cell receptor beta chains from one sample, sequenced in a study of blood T cell repertoires in COVID-19. The protocol was immunoSEQ multiplex PCR, while the TCRdb copy is restricted to in-frame clones and leaves out a portion. This table has 150,000 to 200,000 clones, about 88% appearing once. Input material: peripheral blood. Receptors were obtained from a woman older than 75 in a cohort sampled during active or convalescent COVID-19. The CDR3 runs from the conserved cysteine through the conserved F or W. The D gene is left open where the match is weak. Clone size appears in some rows only: once, few, many, or a class for an expanded clone.

TRBJ2-3 TRBD2 TRBV29-1 NA CSVGKLAGGTDTQYF TGCAGCGTTGGTAAACTAGCGGGGGGAACAGATACGCAGTATTTT
TRBJ2-3 NA TRBV5-1 NA CASSLGPPADTQYF TGCGCCAGCAGCTTGGGTCCCCCCGCAGATACGCAGTATTTT
TRBJ1-1 TRBD1 TRBV19 NA CASVKMGQLNTEAFF TGTGCCAGCGTCAAAATGGGACAGCTGAACACTGAAGCTTTCTTT
TRBJ1-2 TRBD1 TRBV6-2/TRBV6-3 NA CASSFPTGPGVNYGYTF TGTGCCAGCAGTTTCCCGACAGGGCCTGGGGTCAACTATGGCTACACCTTC
TRBJ1-2 NA TRBV24-1 NA CATSDSVSAGSNYGYTF TGTGCCACCAGTGATTCCGTATCCGCCGGGAGCAACTATGGCTACACCTTC
TRBJ2-1 NA TRBV5-1 NA CASSFRAGSYNEQFF TGCGCCAGCAGCTTTCGAGCGGGCTCCTACAATGAGCAGTTCTTC
TRBJ2-5 TRBD2 TRBV29-1 NA CSVELAGSETQYF TGCAGCGTTGAGCTAGCGGGGAGTGAGACCCAGTACTTC
TRBJ1-4 NA TRBV5-6 NA CASSQGQTTNEKLFF TGTGCCAGCAGCCAAGGACAGACTACTAATGAAAAACTGTTTTTT
TRBJ2-1 TRBD2 TRBV3-1/TRBV3-2 once CASSQDTRGGSYNEQFF TGTGCCAGCAGCCAAGATACTCGGGGGGGATCCTACAATGAGCAGTTCTTC
TRBJ2-7 TRBD2 TRBV2 NA CASLRGGSYEQYF TGTGCCAGCTTGCGGGGGGGTTCCTACGAGCAGTACTTC
TRBJ2-7 NA TRBV24-1 once CATSDTVLYEQYF TGTGCCACCAGTGATACAGTTCTCTACGAGCAGTACTTC
TRBJ2-1 NA TRBV10-1 once CASSERGGPDEQFF TGCGCCAGCAGTGAAAGGGGGGGGCCAGATGAGCAGTTCTTC
TRBJ1-1 NA TRBV18 NA CASSPPGHQIVGTEAFF TGTGCCAGCTCACCCCCGGGACACCAAATAGTCGGGACTGAAGCTTTCTTT
TRBJ1-4 NA TRBV9 NA CASSPIETLATNEKLFF TGTGCCAGCAGCCCAATTGAGACACTTGCAACTAATGAAAAACTGTTTTTT
TRBJ1-2 TRBD1 TRBV5-1 once CASSLMDRAGYTF TGCGCCAGCAGCTTGATGGACAGGGCTGGCTACACCTTC